A selection of T cell receptor beta chains follows, all from one sample in a study of T cells in narcolepsy. Libraries were prepared by immunoSEQ multiplex PCR; TCRdb keeps only in-frame clonotypes and omits some of them. The table records 30,000 or so clones, around three quarters of them present only once. Sequencing was carried out using memory (CD45RA-) CD4+ T cells from blood. Source of these receptors: a human donor in good health. Each CDR3 is given with its conserved first and last residue. Fields, in order: clone size, V gene, D gene, CDR3 protein. D genes are given only for firm matches. Size is omitted from some rows. Given values are once, few, many or a class for expanded clones.

clone_size: -
v_call: TRBV5-4
d_call: -
cdr3_aa: CASSLTAGARSREQFF

clone_size: few
v_call: TRBV19
d_call: -
cdr3_aa: CASSIAGHSNQPQHF

clone_size: -
v_call: TRBV5-6
d_call: -
cdr3_aa: CASSLATPTEAFF

clone_size: -
v_call: TRBV7-6
d_call: -
cdr3_aa: CASSLGPGRSGNTIYF

clone_size: -
v_call: TRBV7-2
d_call: TRBD1
cdr3_aa: CASSPRQGKSAEYF

clone_size: -
v_call: TRBV2
d_call: -
cdr3_aa: CASSEWGGTGAYEQYF

clone_size: -
v_call: TRBV6-5
d_call: -
cdr3_aa: CASSHASGYEQYF

clone_size: -
v_call: TRBV9
d_call: -
cdr3_aa: CASSVEPWTALNTYEQYF

clone_size: once
v_call: TRBV30
d_call: TRBD2
cdr3_aa: CAWGPGLAGYEQYF

clone_size: -
v_call: TRBV27
d_call: -
cdr3_aa: CASSFLDNTGELFF

clone_size: -
v_call: TRBV7-8
d_call: -
cdr3_aa: CASSLGRNLRSYNEQFF

clone_size: -
v_call: TRBV28
d_call: -
cdr3_aa: CASSGTGSAQPQHF

clone_size: -
v_call: TRBV5-1
d_call: TRBD1
cdr3_aa: CASSWRQGGTDTQYF

clone_size: once
v_call: TRBV18
d_call: -
cdr3_aa: CASSPQGRNTIYF

clone_size: once
v_call: TRBV18
d_call: -
cdr3_aa: CASSQQGGTEVFF

clone_size: -
v_call: TRBV5-1
d_call: -
cdr3_aa: CASSLGGAQETQYF

clone_size: -
v_call: TRBV6-6
d_call: -
cdr3_aa: CASRSGSLRYEQYF

clone_size: -
v_call: TRBV5-8
d_call: -
cdr3_aa: CASSADMSTGELFF

clone_size: -
v_call: TRBV30
d_call: TRBD1
cdr3_aa: CACPNRGYEQYF

clone_size: -
v_call: TRBV27
d_call: -
cdr3_aa: CASRSRYEQYF

clone_size: -
v_call: TRBV6-1
d_call: -
cdr3_aa: CASSLALVLETQYF

clone_size: -
v_call: TRBV19
d_call: TRBD1
cdr3_aa: CASSIPLDRGAEAFF

clone_size: few
v_call: TRBV6-5
d_call: -
cdr3_aa: CASSFSTRGGQPQHF

clone_size: -
v_call: TRBV5-1
d_call: TRBD1
cdr3_aa: CASSRGQGGLTTEAFF

clone_size: -
v_call: TRBV29-1
d_call: TRBD1
cdr3_aa: CSVLTGGGGTDTQYF

clone_size: -
v_call: TRBV29-1
d_call: -
cdr3_aa: CSVESPNEKLFF

clone_size: -
v_call: TRBV29-1
d_call: TRBD1
cdr3_aa: CSVEEEDRVPYGYTF

clone_size: -
v_call: TRBV10-1
d_call: -
cdr3_aa: CASSESPDQPQHF

clone_size: -
v_call: TRBV4-1
d_call: -
cdr3_aa: CASSLSGEGIYGYTF

clone_size: -
v_call: TRBV13
d_call: -
cdr3_aa: CASSLDRGYEQYF

clone_size: -
v_call: TRBV5-5
d_call: TRBD2
cdr3_aa: CASSYQSGRHTGELFF

clone_size: -
v_call: TRBV4-2
d_call: TRBD2
cdr3_aa: CASSQDGWREGNEQFF

clone_size: -
v_call: TRBV6-5
d_call: -
cdr3_aa: CGTALPNQPQHF

clone_size: -
v_call: TRBV6-1
d_call: -
cdr3_aa: CASSDPGPHENTEAFF

clone_size: -
v_call: TRBV19
d_call: TRBD1
cdr3_aa: CASTGQDSYEQYF

clone_size: -
v_call: TRBV2
d_call: TRBD2
cdr3_aa: CASSEEASGRVSYEQYF

clone_size: -
v_call: TRBV9
d_call: TRBD2
cdr3_aa: CASSPGTIPYNEQFF

clone_size: -
v_call: TRBV5-1
d_call: TRBD2
cdr3_aa: CASSLQASGGYNEQFF

clone_size: few
v_call: TRBV2
d_call: -
cdr3_aa: CASRFDTEAFF

clone_size: few
v_call: TRBV18
d_call: TRBD1
cdr3_aa: CASSRETGGWQPQHF

clone_size: -
v_call: TRBV5-1
d_call: -
cdr3_aa: CASSSGLVVQETQYF

clone_size: -
v_call: TRBV11-2
d_call: -
cdr3_aa: CASSYTYGYTF

clone_size: -
v_call: TRBV30
d_call: -
cdr3_aa: CAWRGQSNNSPLHF

clone_size: -
v_call: TRBV7-8
d_call: -
cdr3_aa: CASSARRDRYGELFF

clone_size: -
v_call: TRBV9
d_call: -
cdr3_aa: CASSDQAGMTYEQYF

clone_size: -
v_call: TRBV9
d_call: -
cdr3_aa: CASSGKDPSYEQYF

clone_size: once
v_call: TRBV6-4
d_call: TRBD2
cdr3_aa: CASRLAPGSGELFF

clone_size: -
v_call: TRBV11-3
d_call: TRBD1
cdr3_aa: CASSLVAGGRSNEQFF

clone_size: -
v_call: TRBV27
d_call: -
cdr3_aa: CASSSKVRTEAFF

clone_size: -
v_call: TRBV15
d_call: -
cdr3_aa: CATSREQSSTDTQYF

clone_size: few
v_call: TRBV15
d_call: -
cdr3_aa: CATSRDSYQPQHF